The rows below give T cell receptor beta chains drawn from one sample of a study of T cell responses to AZD1222 COVID-19 vaccine. Libraries were prepared by immunoSEQ multiplex PCR; TCRdb keeps only in-frame clonotypes and omits some of them. The sample lists around 170,000 clones, over 90% occurring once. Sequencing used peripheral blood, obtained 28 days after the second AZD1222 dose. Receptors originate from an adult who received the AZD1222 COVID-19 vaccine. Each CDR3 is given with its conserved first and last residue. A D gene is named only where the DNA matches it firmly. The size of a clone is reported for some rows only, either as once, few or many, or as a class for expanded clones.

>TRBV9|TRBJ1-2|.|.
TGTGCCAGCAGCCTGGCGGACAGCAGCTATGGCTACACCTTC
CASSLADSSYGYTF
>TRBV6-6|TRBJ1-5|.|.
TGTGCCAGCAGTTACGACAATCAGCCCCAGCATTTT
CASSYDNQPQHF
>TRBV21-1|TRBJ2-7|.|.
TGTGCCAGCGGAAATAGGACATCCTCCTACGAGCAGTACTTC
CASGNRTSSYEQYF
>TRBV3-1/TRBV3-2|TRBJ1-4|.|.
TGTGCCAGCAGCCAATCCTCAGCAACTAATGAAAAACTGTTTTTT
CASSQSSATNEKLFF
>TRBV3-1/TRBV3-2|TRBJ1-1|.|.
TGTGCCAGCAGCCCGGTGAAGAGCACTGAAGCTTTCTTT
CASSPVKSTEAFF
>TRBV7-9|TRBJ1-4|.|.
TGTGCCAGCAGCCGGGACGGCTCGGCTAATGAAAAACTGTTTTTT
CASSRDGSANEKLFF
>TRBV28|TRBJ2-1|.|.
TGTGCCAGCTGGGGGGTATCGTGGAATGAGCAGTTCTTC
CASWGVSWNEQFF
>TRBV2|TRBJ2-3|.|.
TGTGCCAGCAGTGTCGGCGGGACTAGCACAGATACGCAGTATTTT
CASSVGGTSTDTQYF
>TRBV10-2|TRBJ1-1|.|.
TGCGCCACCCTATCGGGGGCAGGCTCTGCCGCTTTCTTT
CATLSGAGSAAFF
>TRBV7-3|TRBJ1-3|.|.
TGTGCCAGCAGCCAGGGAGCTGGAAACACCATATATTTT
CASSQGAGNTIYF
>TRBV4-2|TRBJ2-3|.|TRBD1
TGTGCCAGCAGCCAAATACAGGGGGCCGCAGATACGCAGTATTTT
CASSQIQGAADTQYF
>TRBV11-3|TRBJ2-1|.|.
TGTGCCAGCAGCCCTTCCTCCGCGGGGGCCGGCTCCTACAATGAGCAGTTCTTC
CASSPSSAGAGSYNEQFF
>TRBV7-8|TRBJ1-2|.|.
TGTGCCAGCAGCCCGGGGGTCCTTAACTATGGCTACACCTTC
CASSPGVLNYGYTF
>TRBV12-3/TRBV12-4|TRBJ1-2|.|.
TGTGCCAGCAGAAAAATGGGACCGTACACCTTC
CASRKMGPYTF
>TRBV6-6|TRBJ1-2|.|.
TGTGCCAGCCAAGAGGATCCCTTTTTTTACTATGGCTACACCTTC
CASQEDPFFYYGYTF
>TRBV12-2|TRBJ2-2|.|.
TGTGCAAGTCGCTTAAGCCCCAAAGGGACAGGGCCCACCGGGGAGCTGTTTTTT
CASRLSPKGTGPTGELFF
>TRBV5-4|TRBJ2-3|.|.
TGTGCCAGCAGCTTCTTTGGGGTCAGCACAGATACGCAGTATTTT
CASSFFGVSTDTQYF
>TRBV4-2|TRBJ2-7|once|TRBD2
TGTGCCAGCAGCCAAGTGAGGTGGACTAGCCCCCACGAGCAGTACTTC
CASSQVRWTSPHEQYF
>TRBV28|TRBJ2-3|.|TRBD2
TGTGCCAGCAGTCCTAGCGGGGCTTTCACAGATACGCAGTATTTT
CASSPSGAFTDTQYF
>TRBV7-8|TRBJ2-2|.|.
TGTGCCAGCAGCTCCGCCTGGGGGGTCGAGGAGCTGTTTTTT
CASSSAWGVEELFF
>TRBV7-9|TRBJ2-1|.|.
TGTGCCAGCAGCTACCGACAGGAACCCTACAATGAGCAGTTCTTC
CASSYRQEPYNEQFF
>TRBV27|TRBJ2-1|.|.
TGTGCCAGCAGTTTGGTGGGGGCCCACATCCACAATGAGCAGTTCTTC
CASSLVGAHIHNEQFF
>TRBV4-2|TRBJ1-5|.|.
TGTGCCAGCAGCCAAGAGGTCAGAGGCAATCAGCCCCAGCATTTT
CASSQEVRGNQPQHF
>TRBV11-2|TRBJ2-7|.|.
TGTGCCAGCAGCTTAGTTTGGCAGGGGATCTCCTACGAGCAGTACTTC
CASSLVWQGISYEQYF
>TRBV24-1|TRBJ2-7|.|.
TGTGCCACCAGGAGAGGGCGGCGTGGCTCCTACGAGCAGTACTTC
CATRRGRRGSYEQYF
>TRBV11-2|TRBJ2-2|.|.
TGTGCCAGCAGCCGATATACCGGGGAGCTGTTTTTT
CASSRYTGELFF
>TRBV28|TRBJ1-1|.|TRBD1
TGTGCCAGCAGTTTTAAGGGGGCGGGAGCTGAAGCTTTCTTT
CASSFKGAGAEAFF
>TRBV10-3|TRBJ1-2|.|TRBD1
TGTGCCATCAGTGCTAATAGGGGGGATGGGACAGCGGACCTTAAACATGGCTACACCTTC
CAISANRGDGTADLKHGYTF
>TRBV3-1/TRBV3-2|TRBJ2-7|once|TRBD2
TGTGCCAGCAGCCAAGCTGTGACTAGCGGGCAGTACTTC
CASSQAVTSGQYF
>TRBV6-1|TRBJ2-5|.|.
TGTGCCAGCAGTGCCGGGACAGGGACTAGAAGACAAGAGACCCAGTACTTC
CASSAGTGTRRQETQYF
>TRBV6-5|TRBJ1-1|once|.
TGTGCCAGCAGACCCGCGGGATTTGGGGGCACTGAAGCTTTCTTT
CASRPAGFGGTEAFF
>TRBV3-1/TRBV3-2|TRBJ2-3|.|TRBD2
TGTGCCAGCAGCCAAGCTAGCGGGGGGGCCTTCACAGATACGCAGTATTTT
CASSQASGGAFTDTQYF
>TRBV6-5|TRBJ1-3|.|TRBD1
TGTGCCAGCAGTCGACAGGGCGGGGCTGGAAACACCATATATTTT
CASSRQGGAGNTIYF
>TRBV10-3|TRBJ2-1|.|TRBD2
TGTGCCGTCGGCCCGGGACTACCCTTCAATGAGCAGTTCTTC
CAVGPGLPFNEQFF
>TRBV27|TRBJ2-7|.|.
TGTGCCAGCAGCCCAAACCTCCTTGGACAGTCCTACGAGCAGTACTTC
CASSPNLLGQSYEQYF
>TRBV5-5|TRBJ1-5|.|.
TGTGCCAGCAGCTTGCGGGGACTTAGCAATCAGCCCCAGCATTTT
CASSLRGLSNQPQHF
>TRBV29-1|TRBJ1-1|.|.
TGCAGCGTTGGGTTGGATGAGTGGACTGAAGCTTTCTTT
CSVGLDEWTEAFF
>TRBV2|TRBJ2-5|once|.
TGTGCCAGCAGTGAAGGGGGCTCTCTCCAAGAGACCCAGTACTTC
CASSEGGSLQETQYF
>TRBV28|TRBJ2-7|once|TRBD1
TGTGCCAGCAGAGGACAGGGGATAGGCTACGAGCAGTACTTC
CASRGQGIGYEQYF
>TRBV7-9|TRBJ2-5|once|.
TGTGCCAGCAGCTTAGAAAGACTAGTGGTCGAGACCCAGTACTTC
CASSLERLVVETQYF
>TRBV7-2|TRBJ2-3|.|.
TGTGCCAGCAGCTTAGAGTTAGGAGGGTCATATACGCAGTATTTT
CASSLELGGSYTQYF
>TRBV10-3|TRBJ2-3|few|TRBD2
TGTGCCATCAGTGGGACTAGCGGAGCGGGCACAGATACGCAGTATTTT
CAISGTSGAGTDTQYF
>TRBV19|TRBJ1-4|.|.
TGTGCCAGCGCGGGGGGGACTAATGAAAAACTGTTTTTT
CASAGGTNEKLFF
>TRBV11-2|TRBJ2-7|.|.
TGTGCCAGCAGTTCTTCTAGGGGGGAGCAGTACTTC
CASSSSRGEQYF
>TRBV19|TRBJ1-5|.|.
TGTGCCAGCACCAGATCCACCCGGGGCAATCAGCCCCAGCATTTT
CASTRSTRGNQPQHF
>TRBV24-1|TRBJ2-2|.|.
TGTGCCACCAGTGACATGGACAGAGGCACCGGGGAGCTGTTTTTT
CATSDMDRGTGELFF
>TRBV6-5|TRBJ1-2|.|.
TGTGCCAGCAGTCGTCTCTCTGGCGGGCTAGGTGGCTACACCTTC
CASSRLSGGLGGYTF
>TRBV5-4|TRBJ1-2|.|.
TGTGCCAGCAGCACCGGAGGGGGGACTACGGACTATGGCTACACCTTC
CASSTGGGTTDYGYTF